Listed here are 2 T cell receptor beta chains from one sample, sequenced in a study of T cells in women clearing cervical HPV infection. The repertoire was sequenced with immunoSEQ multiplex PCR; TCRdb's copy has only in-frame clones and lacks some. Seen in this sample are 29,000 or so clones; the ten most common clones hold 2.8%. The specimen sequenced was blood buffy coat. Receptors were obtained from a woman between 18 and 75 years old with a cervical HPV16 infection that either progressed to CIN3+ or cleared (not recorded which).

A note on this clone: The CDR3 is cut off 3 residues early in the read; its end comes from the germline J gene. The chain recombines TRBV7-2 with TRBJ1-2; no reliable D call. The CDR3 totals 14 residues. Germline CDR1 SGHTA, CDR2 FQGNSA. The V end was cut by 3 bases, the J end by 3 bases, with 11 bases between. This chain's CDR3 is CASSFGRLYYGYTF. The CDR3 bases that were read are TGTGCCAGCAGCTTCGGCAGACTCTACTATGGC.

Regarding this clone: Coverage ceases 3 residues before the CDR3 finishes, and the germline J gene fills in the end. The genes are TRBV2 and TRBJ1-5; 8 positions agree with TRBD1. With 6 bases clipped from V and 5 bases from J, the junction kept 9 bases outside the gene matches. The germline V gene encodes CDR1 SNHLY and CDR2 FYNNEI. The CDR3 extends over 15 amino acids. Partial CDR3 DNA: TGTGCCAGCAGCGAGGGGACAGGCTCGTATCAGCCC. It yields the protein CASSEGTGSYQP. The full CDR3 protein reads CASSEGTGSYQPQHF.